These T cell receptor beta chains were read from a single sample in a study of T cell changes during pregnancy in multiple sclerosis. The data were produced by immunoSEQ multiplex PCR, yet TCRdb's version contains in-frame clones alone and is incomplete. The table records roughly 40,000 clones, about nine tenths of them present only once. The source was CD4+ T cells from peripheral blood mononuclear cells, collected in the second trimester of pregnancy. The origin of the receptors is a female donor in good health, enrolled as a control in a pregnancy study. Each CDR3 is given with its conserved first and last residue. Fields, in order: V gene, J gene, D gene, clone size, CDR3 protein, CDR3 DNA. A D gene is named only where the DNA matches it firmly. Expanded clones get a size class; other rows say once, few or many, or leave the size out.

TRBV2	TRBJ2-1	NA	NA	CASSEVEWGLRGHEQFF	TGTGCCAGCAGTGAAGTGGAATGGGGACTCAGAGGCCATGAGCAGTTCTTC
TRBV9	TRBJ2-3	NA	NA	CASSVGTSPAAQDTQYF	TGTGCCAGCAGCGTAGGCACTAGCCCGGCGGCACAAGATACGCAGTATTTT
TRBV6-5	TRBJ2-1	TRBD2	NA	CASSRGGGIEQFF	TGTGCCAGCAGTCGGGGGGGCGGAATTGAGCAGTTCTTC
TRBV18	TRBJ2-7	TRBD2	few	CASSPWEGYEQYF	TGTGCCAGCTCACCCTGGGAGGGCTACGAGCAGTACTTC
TRBV4-1	TRBJ2-5	NA	NA	CASSRTGLETQYF	TGCGCCAGCAGCCGAACAGGGCTAGAGACCCAGTACTTC
TRBV28	TRBJ2-7	TRBD1	NA	CASSKGQGVPYEQYF	TGTGCCAGCAGTAAGGGACAGGGGGTTCCCTACGAGCAGTACTTC
TRBV10-3	TRBJ2-3	TRBD2	NA	CAISPGTSGGQQFTDTQYF	TGTGCCATCAGCCCCGGAACTAGCGGGGGACAGCAATTCACAGATACGCAGTATTTT
TRBV30	TRBJ2-2	TRBD1	NA	CARDRGGGELFF	TGTGCCCGAGACAGGGGCGGCGGGGAGCTGTTTTTT
TRBV5-1	TRBJ2-3	NA	NA	CASSGLAGTDTQYF	TGCGCCAGCAGTGGGCTAGCAGGAACAGATACGCAGTATTTT
TRBV5-8	TRBJ2-7	NA	NA	CASSSRDSVYEQYF	TGTGCCAGCAGCTCGCGGGACTCCGTCTACGAGCAGTACTTC
TRBV5-4	TRBJ2-7	TRBD1	NA	CASSKTGSYEQYF	TGTGCCAGCAGCAAGACAGGGTCCTACGAGCAGTACTTC
TRBV6-1	TRBJ2-7	NA	once	CASSESRGYEQYF	TGTGCCAGCAGTGAATCTAGGGGCTACGAGCAGTACTTC
TRBV6-1	TRBJ2-5	NA	NA	CASSATGLETQYF	TGTGCCAGCAGTGCCACAGGGTTAGAGACCCAGTACTTC
TRBV10-3	TRBJ1-1	TRBD1	NA	CAIRGTGMRSEAFF	TGTGCCATCAGAGGGACAGGGATGAGGTCTGAAGCTTTCTTT
TRBV5-4	TRBJ2-1	TRBD2	NA	CASSSTSGKGNEQFF	TGTGCCAGCAGCTCGACTAGCGGGAAGGGCAATGAGCAGTTCTTC
TRBV7-2	TRBJ2-7	NA	NA	CASSLGRAGRYEQYF	TGTGCCAGCAGCTTAGGGCGGGCGGGACGTTACGAGCAGTACTTC
TRBV14	TRBJ2-2	NA	NA	CASSLQGTGELFF	TGTGCCAGCAGCCTTCAGGGGACCGGGGAGCTGTTTTTT
TRBV11-2	TRBJ2-1	TRBD1	NA	CASRTYRGSYNEQFF	TGTGCCAGCAGGACCTACAGGGGCTCCTACAATGAGCAGTTCTTC
TRBV30	TRBJ2-5	NA	NA	CAWTYRIGSETQYF	TGTGCCTGGACCTACAGGATAGGGTCGGAGACCCAGTACTTC
TRBV6-5	TRBJ1-1	NA	NA	CASRDTGFTEAFF	TGTGCCAGCAGAGACACAGGGTTCACTGAAGCTTTCTTT
TRBV2	TRBJ1-4	NA	NA	CASSAGENEKLFF	TGTGCCAGCAGTGCAGGCGAAAATGAAAAACTGTTTTTT
TRBV19	TRBJ2-1	TRBD2	NA	CASSISRLAGVSSYNEQFF	TGTGCCAGTAGTATTTCCAGACTAGCGGGAGTCAGCTCCTACAATGAGCAGTTCTTC
TRBV7-2	TRBJ2-1	NA	NA	CASSFSGTYNEQFF	TGTGCCAGCAGCTTTTCGGGTACCTACAATGAGCAGTTCTTC
TRBV28	TRBJ2-3	NA	NA	CASSLYPGTQYF	TGTGCCAGCAGTTTATACCCGGGTACGCAGTATTTT
TRBV7-2	TRBJ2-7	NA	NA	CASSLAREDEQYF	TGTGCCAGCAGCTTAGCCCGGGAAGACGAGCAGTACTTC
TRBV5-1	TRBJ2-7	NA	NA	CASSLGAYEQYF	TGCGCCAGCAGCTTAGGGGCTTACGAGCAGTACTTC
TRBV19	TRBJ2-3	NA	NA	CASKQTDTQYF	TGTGCCAGTAAGCAAACAGATACGCAGTATTTT
TRBV11-2	TRBJ2-7	TRBD2	once	CASREQSGGEQYF	TGTGCCAGCAGGGAGCAGTCCGGGGGGGAGCAGTACTTC
TRBV5-1	TRBJ2-7	NA	NA	CASSLGDGSGNSYEQYF	TGCGCCAGCAGCTTGGGCGACGGGAGTGGTAACTCCTACGAGCAGTACTTC
TRBV5-1	TRBJ2-5	NA	NA	CASSLGAGTQYF	TGCGCCAGCAGCTTGGGAGCGGGGACCCAGTACTTC
TRBV7-8	TRBJ1-1	NA	NA	CASSSQSNTEAFF	TGTGCCAGCAGTTCTCAGTCGAACACTGAAGCTTTCTTT
TRBV5-1	TRBJ2-5	NA	NA	CASSLGDTQETQYF	TGCGCCAGCAGCTTGGGGGACACCCAAGAGACCCAGTACTTC
TRBV5-8	TRBJ1-1	NA	few	CASSLAGGRDTEAFF	TGTGCCAGCAGCTTGGCCGGAGGGAGGGACACTGAAGCTTTCTTT
TRBV4-2	TRBJ2-5	TRBD2	NA	CASSQDVARPSGHQETQYF	TGTGCCAGCAGCCAAGACGTGGCCCGACCTAGCGGGCACCAAGAGACCCAGTACTTC
TRBV9	TRBJ2-7	TRBD2	NA	CASSGPGLAGAAYEQYF	TGTGCCAGCAGCGGCCCGGGACTAGCGGGGGCAGCCTACGAGCAGTACTTC
TRBV11-2	TRBJ2-7	NA	NA	CASSTGPLMSAYEQYF	TGTGCCAGCAGCACAGGCCCCTTGATGTCCGCCTACGAGCAGTACTTC
TRBV25-1	TRBJ1-1	NA	NA	CASSDFRAPNTEAFF	TGTGCCAGCAGTGATTTCAGGGCACCTAACACTGAAGCTTTCTTT
TRBV5-5	TRBJ1-5	NA	NA	CASSQRELYQPQHF	TGTGCCAGCAGCCAACGGGAACTGTATCAGCCCCAGCATTTT
TRBV30	TRBJ1-6	NA	NA	CAWSLRGSPLHF	TGTGCCTGGAGTCTAAGGGGGTCACCCCTCCACTTT